The entry below describes one T cell receptor (beta chain). Its antigen is undetermined. The data derive from a study of identifying expanded T cells in peripheral blood. V dropped 3 bases and J dropped 5; count of bases not matched to a gene: 5. The CDR3 runs 16 residues. Germline CDR1 is SGHRS and CDR2 is YFSETQ. General observations from the study: Technical replicates showed around 1.1 changed clones; approximately two weeks about 16.4; four weeks 19.

The assay was immunoSEQ multiplex PCR, and TCRdb's table has in-frame clones only and misses some. The sample lists more than 80,000 clones, about 91% occurring once. The origin of this receptor is a person aged 18 to 75 in good health. Specimen: blood. The chain employs TRBV5-1 and TRBJ2-2, with 12 bases lining up with TRBD1. CDR3 nucleotide sequence: TGCGCCAGCAGCTGGGACAGGGGGCGATCGACCGGGGAGCTGTTTTTT. Its protein is CASSWDRGRSTGELFF. Using reference TRBV5-1 and TRBJ2-2 for the parts outside the CDR3, the full variable domain is KAGVTQTPRYLIKTRGQQVTLSCSPISGHRSVSWYQQTPGQGLQFLFEYFSETQRNKGNFPGRFSGRQFSNSRSEMNVSTLELGDSALYLCASSWDRGRSTGELFFGEGSRLTVL.